This T cell receptor (beta chain) was documented in a study of Graves' ophthalmopathy and Graves' hyperthyroidism. The ends lost 3 bases at V and 0 bases at J; junction bases unmatched: 7. Germline CDR1 and CDR2: DFQATT and SNEGSKA (reference sequence). CDR3 size: 15 residues. Sampling around 9 ml of fresh peripheral blood provided the PBMCs. RNA transcripts provided the template for amplifying TCR beta CDR3 regions. Investigators did first-round RT-PCR with HTBI primers, then second-round multiplex PCR. In TCRdb, the multiplex PCR reads were re-called with MiXCR into one record per CDR3 protein. The data contain hundreds of thousands of distinct CDR3 sequences, over 20% of them seen just once; the ten biggest clones take up roughly 6.9%.

Sequencing used peripheral blood. The clonotype was recovered from a woman between 18 and 29 years old with stable Graves' hyperthyroidism. Some clones in this sample may be carry-over from other donors' samples. The V call is TRBV20-1, the J call TRBJ2-7, with 8 bases that match TRBD1. DNA for the CDR3: TGCAGTGCTAGCTCCCGGGACAGGAGCTCCTACGAGCAGTACTTC. Protein: CSASSRDRSSYEQYF.